Following are 13 T cell receptor beta chains from one sample sequenced in a study of cytomegalovirus exposure and HLA in healthy donors (dated by TCRdb to about 2017). Libraries were made using the immunoSEQ multiplex PCR assay. The multiplex PCR relied on a mix of 60 forward primers for TCR Vbeta segments and 13 reverse primers for TCR Jbeta segments. TCRdb took over this immuneACCESS table, retaining in-frame rearrangements with V and J assigned. Such tables are incomplete; in checked studies, under half of the missing clones stem from an unresolved V gene, and the remainder is unexplained. This sample is represented by around 36,000 clones; 81% of them were singletons. Of the sample, roughly 10% is held by the ten largest clones. Sequenced input: PBMCs. The receptors here all came from a woman in her forties in good health and CMV-seronegative.

This clone was picked up a small number of times. This chain connects TRBV5-1 to TRBJ1-1; a possible D gene is TRBD1 (5 bases). CDR1 and CDR2 (germline): SGHRS, YFSETQ. Deletions cut 1 base from V and 1 base from J, with 11 bases between. The CDR3 contains 15 residues. CDR3 amino acids: CASSLSPTGNTEAFF. The DNA of the CDR3 is TGCGCCAGCAGCTTGTCCCCCACAGGGAACACTGAAGCTTTCTTT.

The J gene is TRBJ1-1, the V gene TRBV15; 9 bases are a match to TRBD1. J lost 5 bases, V lost 1 base, and 14 bases had no gene match. The CDR3 covers 18 residues. The V gene's germline CDR1 is LNHNV and CDR2 YYDKDF (reference sequence). In nucleotides, the CDR3 is TGTGCCACCAGCAGAGGAACCGGACAGGGGTCGTATGGGACTGAAGCTTTCTTT. Translation: CATSRGTGQGSYGTEAFF.

The V gene is TRBV7-9, the J gene TRBJ2-7; 7 positions match TRBD1. The ends lost 5 bases at V and 3 bases at J; junction bases unmatched: 7. Germline values: CDR1 SEHNR, CDR2 FQNEAQ (reference sequence). CDR3 length: 14 residues. The CDR3 spells CASSPRQGHYEQYF. The CDR3 nucleotides are TGTGCCAGCAGCCCTCGACAGGGACACTACGAGCAGTACTTC.

The chain has TRBV28 and TRBJ1-6; D might be TRBD1 (5 bases). V lost 2 bases to trimming and J lost 5 bases, with 10 bases between them. The CDR3 length is 15 residues. The germline V gene encodes CDR1 MDHEN and CDR2 SYDVKM. The CDR3 DNA reads TGTGCCAGCAGTTTAGGGGGGTGGGATAATTCACCCCTCCACTTT. Translating it yields CASSLGGWDNSPLHF. The entire variable domain, with the rest obtained from reference TRBV28 and TRBJ1-6, is as follows: DVKVTQSSRYLVKRTGEKVFLECVQDMDHENMFWYRQDPGLGLRLIYFSYDVKMKEKGDIPEGYSVSREKKERFSLILESASTNQTSMYLCASSLGGWDNSPLHFGNGTRLTVT.

The gene calls are TRBV2 and TRBJ1-1, with D possibly matching TRBD1 (5 bases). Germline lookup yields CDR1 SNHLY and CDR2 FYNNEI. The V and J ends lost 6 bases and 4 bases respectively, with 15 bases between them. The CDR3 totals 14 residues. The CDR3 spells CASRRQGGRTEAFF. The CDR3 DNA follows: TGTGCCAGCAGGAGGCAGGGCGGTCGCACTGAAGCTTTCTTT. Supplemented by reference TRBV2 and TRBJ1-1, the full variable domain reads EPEVTQTPSHQVTQMGQEVILRCVPISNHLYFYWYRQILGQKVEFLVSFYNNEISEKSEIFDDQFSVERPDGSNFTLKIRSTKLEDSAMYFCASRRQGGRTEAFFGQGTRLTVV.

CDR3 residues: CASSPSGRGTDTQYF. The CDR3 DNA reads as TGTGCCAGCAGCCCAAGCGGGCGGGGCACAGATACGCAGTATTTT. The chain recombines TRBV7-8 with TRBJ2-3; TRBD2 is a possible D gene (6 bases). Trimming left V 5 bases short and J 1 base short, with 13 bases between. This CDR3 is 15 amino acids long. CDR1 SGHVS and CDR2 FQNEAQ come from the germline V gene. The full variable domain, with the rest looked up from reference TRBV7-8 and TRBJ2-3, is GAGVSQSPRYKVAKRGQDVALRCDPISGHVSLFWYQQALGQGPEFLTYFQNEAQLDKSGLPSDRFFAERPEGSVSTLKIQRTQQEDSAVYLCASSPSGRGTDTQYFGPGTRLTVL.

V usage is TRBV6-1 and J usage is TRBJ2-7; 10 positions agree with TRBD1. Germline trimming cut 3 bases from V and 4 bases from J; bases unmatched to any gene: 6. Germline V gene sequence: CDR1 MNHNS, CDR2 SASEGT. The CDR3 spans 15 residues. Written as DNA, the CDR3 is TGTGCCAGCAGTGATAAGGGACAGGGGCATTACGAGCAGTACGTC. Translating it yields CASSDKGQGHYEQYV.

This clone has a single count. V and J are TRBV7-6 and TRBJ1-6; D possibly corresponds to TRBD1 (6 bases). Germline V gene sequence: CDR1 SGHVS, CDR2 FNYEAQ. Trimming stripped 5 bases from V and 6 bases from J, with 14 bases between. The CDR3 covers 15 residues. The CDR3, as DNA: TGTGCCAGCAGCCCCACCAGGGGTCTTAATTCACCCCTCCACTTT. This sequence encodes CASSPTRGLNSPLHF.

This clone was seen a few times. Here the CDR3 reads CASSLRQGNEKLFF. The CDR3 DNA is TGTGCCAGCAGCTTAAGACAGGGGAATGAAAAACTGTTTTTT. This chain uses TRBV5-5 with TRBJ1-4; 8 nucleotides match TRBD1. Looked up from germline, CDR1 is SGHKS and CDR2 is YYEKEE (reference sequence). The CDR3 consists of 14 residues. Unmatched junction bases numbered 2, after V lost 2 bases and J lost 5 bases.

The chain employs TRBV4-3 and TRBJ2-3; D is undetermined. This CDR3 region has 12 residues. Deletions cut 0 bases from V and 14 bases from J, with 12 bases between. CDR1 and CDR2 (germline): LGHNA, YSLEER. This CDR3 reads CASSQERSSVYF. CDR3 bases: TGCGCCAGCAGCCAAGAAAGGTCTAGTGTGTATTTT.

The CDR3 here is CASSGGDTDTQYF. CDR3 DNA: TGTGCCAGCAGCGGCGGGGACACAGATACGCAGTATTTT. The chain has TRBV5-4 and TRBJ2-3, with a weak D call TRBD2 (6 bases). CDR3 length: 13 amino acids. The germline gives CDR1 SGHNT, CDR2 YYREEE (reference sequence). Trimming removed 4 bases at V and 2 bases at J, with 8 bases between.

This clone has only a few counts. The chain is built from TRBV5-4 and TRBJ1-4; D is undetermined. Trimming shortened V by 4 bases and J by 6 bases, and 10 bases separated the two germline ends. The CDR3 is 13 residues long. The germline gives CDR1 SGHNT, CDR2 YYREEE (reference sequence). The CDR3 nucleotides read TGTGCCAGCAGCAAAGTCCTAGATGAAAAACTGTTTTTT. This translates into CASSKVLDEKLFF.

V is TRBV7-2 and J is TRBJ1-6, with 7 positions matching TRBD1. Germline V gene lookup returns CDR1 SGHTA and CDR2 FQGNSA. V dropped 4 bases and J dropped 9; count of bases not matched to a gene: 9. CDR3 length equals 15 residues. CDR3 region: CASSSRRTGASPLHF. The CDR3 DNA is TGTGCCAGCAGCTCCCGTAGGACAGGAGCTTCACCCCTCCACTTT. Filled out from reference TRBV7-2 and TRBJ1-6, the complete variable domain reads GAGVSQSPSNKVTEKGKDVELRCDPISGHTALYWYRQSLGQGLEFLIYFQGNSAPDKSGLPSDRFSAERTGGSVSTLTIQRTQQEDSAVYLCASSSRRTGASPLHFGNGTRLTVT.